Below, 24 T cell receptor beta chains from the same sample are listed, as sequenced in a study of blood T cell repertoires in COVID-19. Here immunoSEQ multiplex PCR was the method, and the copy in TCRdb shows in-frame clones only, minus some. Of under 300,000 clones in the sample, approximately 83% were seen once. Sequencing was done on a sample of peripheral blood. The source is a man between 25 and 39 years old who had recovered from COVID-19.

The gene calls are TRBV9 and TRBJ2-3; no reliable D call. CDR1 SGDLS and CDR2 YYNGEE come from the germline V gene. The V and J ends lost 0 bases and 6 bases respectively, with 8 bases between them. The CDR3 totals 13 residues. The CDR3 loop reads CASSVGPADTQYF. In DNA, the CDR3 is TGTGCCAGCAGCGTAGGGCCAGCGGATACGCAGTATTTT.

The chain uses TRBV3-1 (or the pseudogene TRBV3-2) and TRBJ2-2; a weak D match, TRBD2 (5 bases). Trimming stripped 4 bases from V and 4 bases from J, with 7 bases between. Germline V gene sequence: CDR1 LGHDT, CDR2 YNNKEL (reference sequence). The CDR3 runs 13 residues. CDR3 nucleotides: TGTGCCAGCAGCCCACGGGGCACCGGGGAGCTGTTTTTT. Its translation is CASSPRGTGELFF.

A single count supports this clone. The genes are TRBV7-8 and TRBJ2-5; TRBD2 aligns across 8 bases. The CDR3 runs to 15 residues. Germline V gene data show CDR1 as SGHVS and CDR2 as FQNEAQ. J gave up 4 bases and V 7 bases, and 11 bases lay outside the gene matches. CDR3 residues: CASNRGGGLGETQYF. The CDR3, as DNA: TGTGCCAGCAATCGGGGGGGAGGCTTAGGAGAGACCCAGTACTTC.

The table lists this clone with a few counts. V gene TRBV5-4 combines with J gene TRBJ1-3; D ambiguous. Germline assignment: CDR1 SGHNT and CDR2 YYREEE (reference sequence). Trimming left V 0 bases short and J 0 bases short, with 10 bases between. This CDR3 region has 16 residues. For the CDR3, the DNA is TGTGCCAGCAGCTTGGGCGCGAGCCTCTCTGGAAACACCATATATTTT. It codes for CASSLGASLSGNTIYF.

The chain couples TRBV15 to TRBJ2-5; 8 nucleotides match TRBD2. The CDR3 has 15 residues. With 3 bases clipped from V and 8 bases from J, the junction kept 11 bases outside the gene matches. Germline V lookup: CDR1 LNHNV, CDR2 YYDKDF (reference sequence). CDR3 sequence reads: CATSRPGSGGHTQYF. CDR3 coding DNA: TGTGCCACCAGCAGGCCCGGGTCGGGGGGGCATACCCAGTACTTC.

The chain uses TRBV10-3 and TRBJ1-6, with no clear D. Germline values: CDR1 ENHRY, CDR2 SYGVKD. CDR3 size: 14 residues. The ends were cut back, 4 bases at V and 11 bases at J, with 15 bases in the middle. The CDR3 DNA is TGTGCCATCAGTGTTCACGCAGGCGAGACACCCCTCCACTTT. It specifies CAISVHAGETPLHF.

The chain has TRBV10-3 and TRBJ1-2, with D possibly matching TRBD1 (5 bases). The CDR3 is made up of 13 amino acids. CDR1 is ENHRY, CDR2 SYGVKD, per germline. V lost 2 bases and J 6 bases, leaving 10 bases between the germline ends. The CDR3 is CAISEEAGNGYTF. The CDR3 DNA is TGTGCCATCAGTGAGGAAGCAGGGAATGGCTACACCTTC.

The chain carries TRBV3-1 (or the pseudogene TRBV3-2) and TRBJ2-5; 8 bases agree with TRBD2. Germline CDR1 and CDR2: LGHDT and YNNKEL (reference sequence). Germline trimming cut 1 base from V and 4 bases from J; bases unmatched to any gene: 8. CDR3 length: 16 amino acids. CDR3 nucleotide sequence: TGTGCCAGCAGCCAAGCGTCTATTAGCGGGACAGAGACCCAGTACTTC. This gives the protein CASSQASISGTETQYF.

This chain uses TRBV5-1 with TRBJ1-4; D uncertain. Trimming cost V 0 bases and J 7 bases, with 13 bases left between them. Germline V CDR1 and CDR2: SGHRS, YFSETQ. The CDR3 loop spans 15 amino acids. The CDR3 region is CASSLEVPEGEKLFF. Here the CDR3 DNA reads TGCGCCAGCAGCTTGGAGGTCCCGGAGGGTGAAAAACTGTTTTTT.

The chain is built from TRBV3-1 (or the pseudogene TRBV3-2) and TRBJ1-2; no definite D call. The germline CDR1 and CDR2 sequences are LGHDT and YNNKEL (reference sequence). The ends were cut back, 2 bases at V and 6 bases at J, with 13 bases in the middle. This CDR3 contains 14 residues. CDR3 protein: CASSQSPSGNGYTF. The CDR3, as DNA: TGTGCCAGCAGCCAATCTCCTTCGGGAAATGGCTACACCTTC.

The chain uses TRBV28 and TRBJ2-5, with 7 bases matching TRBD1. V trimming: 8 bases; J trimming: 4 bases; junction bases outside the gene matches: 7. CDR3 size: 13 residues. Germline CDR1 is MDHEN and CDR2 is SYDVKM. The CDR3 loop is CASHRGIGETQYF. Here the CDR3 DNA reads TGTGCCAGCCACAGGGGAATCGGAGAGACCCAGTACTTC.

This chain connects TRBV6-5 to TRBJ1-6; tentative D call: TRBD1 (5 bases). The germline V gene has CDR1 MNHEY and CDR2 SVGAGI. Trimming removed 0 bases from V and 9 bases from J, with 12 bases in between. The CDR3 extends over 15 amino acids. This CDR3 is CASSYSDWGGSPLHF. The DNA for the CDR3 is TGTGCCAGCAGTTACTCTGACTGGGGCGGTTCACCCCTCCACTTT.

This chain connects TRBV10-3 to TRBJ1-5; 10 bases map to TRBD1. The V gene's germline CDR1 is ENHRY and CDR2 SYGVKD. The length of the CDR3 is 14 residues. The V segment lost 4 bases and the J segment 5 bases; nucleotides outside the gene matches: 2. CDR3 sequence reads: CAISAGTGDQPQHF. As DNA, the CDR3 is TGTGCCATCAGTGCCGGGACAGGGGATCAGCCCCAGCATTTT.

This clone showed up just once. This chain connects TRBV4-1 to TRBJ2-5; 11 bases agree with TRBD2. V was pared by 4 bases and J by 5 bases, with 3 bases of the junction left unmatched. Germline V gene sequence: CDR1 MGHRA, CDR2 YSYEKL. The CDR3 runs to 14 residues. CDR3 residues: CASSLRLAGETQYF. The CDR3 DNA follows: TGCGCCAGCAGCCTGAGACTAGCGGGGGAGACCCAGTACTTC.

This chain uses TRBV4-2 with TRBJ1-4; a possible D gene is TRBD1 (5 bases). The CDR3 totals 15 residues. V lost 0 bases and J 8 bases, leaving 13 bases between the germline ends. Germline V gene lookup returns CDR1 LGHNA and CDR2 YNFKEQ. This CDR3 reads CASSQDPGLNEKLFF. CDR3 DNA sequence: TGTGCCAGCAGCCAAGATCCAGGGCTGAACGAAAAACTGTTTTTT.

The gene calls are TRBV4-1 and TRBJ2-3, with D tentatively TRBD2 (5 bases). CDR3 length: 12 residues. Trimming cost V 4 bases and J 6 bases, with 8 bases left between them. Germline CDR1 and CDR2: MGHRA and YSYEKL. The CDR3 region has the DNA TGCGCCAGCAGCCTGGACTGGGATACGCAGTATTTT. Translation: CASSLDWDTQYF.

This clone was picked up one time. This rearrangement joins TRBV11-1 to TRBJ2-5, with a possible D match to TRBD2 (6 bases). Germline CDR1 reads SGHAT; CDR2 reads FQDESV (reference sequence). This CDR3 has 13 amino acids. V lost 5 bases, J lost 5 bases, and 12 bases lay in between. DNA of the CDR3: TGTGCCAGCAGCACCCGGGACTTGGAGACCCAGTACTTC. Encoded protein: CASSTRDLETQYF.

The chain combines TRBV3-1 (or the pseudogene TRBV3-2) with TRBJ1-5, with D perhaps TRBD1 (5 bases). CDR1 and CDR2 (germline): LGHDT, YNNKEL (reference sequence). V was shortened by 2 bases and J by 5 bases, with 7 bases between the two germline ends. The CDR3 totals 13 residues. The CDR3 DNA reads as TGTGCCAGCAGCCAATCCAGGGATCAGCCCCAGCATTTT. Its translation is CASSQSRDQPQHF.

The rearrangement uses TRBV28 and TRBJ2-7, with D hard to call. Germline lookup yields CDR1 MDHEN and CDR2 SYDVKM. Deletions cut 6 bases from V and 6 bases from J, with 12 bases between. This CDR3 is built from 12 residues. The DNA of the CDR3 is TGTGCCAGCAGGACCACAGTTGGCGAGCAGTACGTC. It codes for CASRTTVGEQYV.

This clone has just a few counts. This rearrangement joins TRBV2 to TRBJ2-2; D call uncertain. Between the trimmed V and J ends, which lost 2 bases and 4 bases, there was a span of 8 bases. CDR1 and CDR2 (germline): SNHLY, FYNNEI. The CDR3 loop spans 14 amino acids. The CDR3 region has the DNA TGTGCCAGCAGTGAAAAGTGGAGCACCGGGGAGCTGTTTTTT. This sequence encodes CASSEKWSTGELFF.

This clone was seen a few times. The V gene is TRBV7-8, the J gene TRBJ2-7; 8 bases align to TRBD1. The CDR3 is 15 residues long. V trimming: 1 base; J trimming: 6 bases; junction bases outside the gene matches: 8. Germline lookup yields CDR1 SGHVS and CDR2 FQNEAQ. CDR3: CASSLGSQGALEQYV. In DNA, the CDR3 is TGTGCCAGCAGCTTAGGATCGCAGGGGGCCCTCGAGCAGTACGTC.

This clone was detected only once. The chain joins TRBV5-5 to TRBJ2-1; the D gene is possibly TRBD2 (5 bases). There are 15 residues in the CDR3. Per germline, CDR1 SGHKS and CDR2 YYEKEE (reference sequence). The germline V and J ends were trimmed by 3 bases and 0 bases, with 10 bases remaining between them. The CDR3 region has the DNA TGTGCCAGCAGCTACGGGGTTTTCTCCTACAATGAGCAGTTCTTC. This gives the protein CASSYGVFSYNEQFF.

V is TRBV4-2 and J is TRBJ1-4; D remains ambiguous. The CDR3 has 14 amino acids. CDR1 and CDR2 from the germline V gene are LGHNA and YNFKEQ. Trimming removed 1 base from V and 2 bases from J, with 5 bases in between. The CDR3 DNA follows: TGTGCCAGCAGCCAAGGAGGGACTAATGAAAAACTGTTTTTT. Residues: CASSQGGTNEKLFF.

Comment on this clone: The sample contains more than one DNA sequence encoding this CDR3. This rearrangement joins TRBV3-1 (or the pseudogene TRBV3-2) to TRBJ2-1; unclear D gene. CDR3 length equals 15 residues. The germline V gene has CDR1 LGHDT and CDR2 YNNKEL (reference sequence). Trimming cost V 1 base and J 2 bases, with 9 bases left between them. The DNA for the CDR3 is TGTGCCAGCAGCCAAGTAGGCGGAGCCTACAATGAGCAGTTCTTC. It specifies CASSQVGGAYNEQFF.